This T cell receptor beta chain was captured in a study of blood T cell repertoires in COVID-19. Germline V CDR1 and CDR2: SEHNR, FQNEAQ (reference sequence). Trimming shortened V by 5 bases and J by 1 base, and 20 bases separated the two germline ends. CDR3 length: 17 residues. Using immunoSEQ multiplex PCR, the repertoire was profiled, and TCRdb retains in-frame clones only, with some absent. The profile shows roughly 150,000 clones, 80% to 90% of them singletons. The chain uses TRBV7-9 and TRBJ1-2, with a tentative D call TRBD1 (6 bases). The source is a woman aged 35 to 49 with acute or convalescent COVID-19. Input material: peripheral blood. CDR3 residues: CASSTRTTGLGNYGYTF. CDR3 coding DNA: TGTGCCAGCAGCACACGAACCACAGGGCTGGGTAACTATGGCTACACCTTC.